This T cell receptor beta chain came from a study of spatial heterogeneity in lung cancer. Looking at the study overall: The donor population consisted of 72 patients with untreated, early-stage non-small cell lung cancer.

Noted time point: blood at routine non-recurrence follow-up after resection. Sequencing of whole RNA from tumor, nontumor lung or frozen PBMC involved no sorting. TCRdb re-called the 5' RACE reads with MiXCR, one entry per CDR3 protein. The sample lists about 120,000 distinct CDR3 sequences, 12% occurring once. This clonotype was picked up many times. The CDR3 totals 13 residues. Germline CDR1 reads SGHDT; CDR2 reads YYEEEE. Trimming stripped 2 bases from V and 2 bases from J, with 7 bases between. The source of this sequence is a male donor with early-stage non-small cell lung cancer. The sequences come from PBMCs, collected at follow-up. The chain links TRBV5-6 to TRBJ2-5; no clear D. The CDR3, as DNA: TGTGCCAGCAGCTTTGGCGAGCAAGAGACCCAGTACTTC. Protein sequence: CASSFGEQETQYF.